One sample yielded the 12 T cell receptor beta chains listed below, sequenced in a study of metastatic and nonmetastatic thyroid tumors. TCRdb reanalyzed the PCR reads via MiXCR. In the table there are tens of thousands of clones, about 16% of which are singletons. Not a single patient had been given any form of treatment at any point before undergoing thyroid surgery. Sequenced: blood. These receptors came from a male donor with papillary thyroid cancer or a benign thyroid nodule (not recorded which). Some clones in this sample may be carry-over from other donors' samples.

CDR3 amino acids: CASSSRRQGSTGELFF. Here the CDR3 DNA reads TGTGCCAGCAGCTCGAGGAGGCAGGGGAGCACCGGGGAGCTGTTTTTT. The chain couples TRBV11-1 to TRBJ2-2; D might be TRBD1 (6 bases). In germline, CDR1 is SGHAT, CDR2 FQDESV (reference sequence). V was shortened by 4 bases and J by 4 bases, with 16 bases between the two germline ends. The CDR3 loop spans 16 amino acids.

This clone was seen at least ten times. V is TRBV18 and J is TRBJ2-5; D gene ambiguous. The CDR3 extends over 14 amino acids. Looked up from germline, CDR1 is KGHSH and CDR2 is LQKENI. Trimming took off 3 bases at V and 3 bases at J, with 11 bases between the two ends. The CDR3 here is CASSPGQTKETQYF. In DNA, the CDR3 is TGTGCCAGCTCACCCGGGCAGACGAAAGAGACCCAGTACTTC.

There are many counts of this clone. V usage is TRBV6-1 and J usage is TRBJ2-4; D is perhaps TRBD2 (5 bases). CDR1 and CDR2 from the germline V gene are MNHNS and SASEGT. V lost 2 bases and J 0 bases, leaving 8 bases between the germline ends. The CDR3 is made up of 15 amino acids. CDR3: CASSELAGAKNIQYF. Written as DNA, the CDR3 is TGTGCCAGCAGTGAATTGGCGGGAGCCAAAAACATTCAGTACTTC.

This clone was seen at least ten times. The chain carries TRBV28 and TRBJ1-5, with D tentatively TRBD1 (6 bases). The CDR3 length is 14 residues. The V gene lost 3 bases and the J gene lost 5 bases, with 11 bases spanning the gap. CDR1 and CDR2 from the germline V gene are MDHEN and SYDVKM. CDR3 sequence: CASSLQKGDQPQHF. CDR3 in DNA: TGTGCCAGCAGTTTGCAAAAGGGGGATCAGCCCCAGCATTTT.

This clone was seen at least ten times. The chain has TRBV6-2 or TRBV6-3 and TRBJ1-5, with D possibly being TRBD1 (5 bases). V lost 2 bases and J lost 0, with 14 bases in between. Germline CDR1 MNHEY, CDR2 SVGEGT. The CDR3 extends over 17 amino acids. This CDR3 reads CASSYGGDSYSNQPQHF. The CDR3 DNA reads TGTGCCAGCAGTTACGGGGGAGACTCATATAGCAATCAGCCCCAGCATTTT.

This clone appeared many times. The V and J genes are TRBV16 and TRBJ2-3; 7 nucleotides align to TRBD1. This CDR3 comprises 13 residues. CDR1 is KGHSY, CDR2 FQNENV, per germline. V shed 3 bases and J 4 bases; nucleotides not matched to a gene: 1. The CDR3 DNA sequence: TGTGCCAGCAGCCACAGGGGGTCAGATACGCAGTATTTT. Amino acids: CASSHRGSDTQYF.

This clone has at least ten counts. The gene calls are TRBV6-1 and TRBJ2-5, with D perhaps given as TRBD1 or TRBD2 (7 bases each). The V end lost 6 bases, the J end lost 4 bases, and 21 bases lay between the germline ends. This CDR3 comprises 16 residues. Germline V lookup: CDR1 MNHNS, CDR2 SASEGT. The CDR3 region is CASSGDREGSLETQYF. The CDR3 DNA is TGTGCCAGCAGCGGAGACAGGGAGGGGTCCCTAGAGACCCAGTACTTC.

This clone was counted many times. This chain connects TRBV6-1 to TRBJ2-1; D not resolved. Germline-derived CDR1 and CDR2 are MNHNS and SASEGT. Trimming took off 5 bases at V and 4 bases at J, with 18 bases between the two ends. The CDR3 covers 16 residues. The CDR3 coding sequence is TGTGCCAGCAGTTTAGACGGTTCCCTGGGGTACAATGAGCAGTTCTTC. Its translation is CASSLDGSLGYNEQFF.

This chain joins TRBV7-2 and TRBJ2-7, with 8 bases identical to TRBD2. The CDR3 loop spans 15 amino acids. Germline trimming cut 1 base from V and 3 bases from J; bases unmatched to any gene: 5. CDR1 SGHTA and CDR2 FQGNSA come from the germline V gene. CDR3 sequence: CASSLVSGSDYEQYF. As DNA, the CDR3 is TGTGCCAGCAGCTTAGTAAGCGGGAGCGACTACGAGCAGTACTTC. The full variable domain, its missing parts supplied by reference TRBV7-2 and TRBJ2-7, is GAGVSQSPSNKVTEKGKDVELRCDPISGHTALYWYRQSLGQGLEFLIYFQGNSAPDKSGLPSDRFSAERTGGSVSTLTIQRTQQEDSAVYLCASSLVSGSDYEQYFGPGTRLTVT.

This clone was seen ten or more times. The V and J genes are TRBV5-1 and TRBJ2-5, with D possibly being TRBD1 (6 bases). CDR3 length: 16 amino acids. The V gene lost 0 bases and the J gene lost 1 base, with 13 bases spanning the gap. CDR1 and CDR2 (germline): SGHRS, YFSETQ. The CDR3 DNA reads as TGCGCCAGCAGCTTGGACACCCTAGGGGGCCAAGAGACCCAGTACTTC. This encodes CASSLDTLGGQETQYF. Variable domain in full (rest from reference TRBV5-1 and TRBJ2-5): KAGVTQTPRYLIKTRGQQVTLSCSPISGHRSVSWYQQTPGQGLQFLFEYFSETQRNKGNFPGRFSGRQFSNSRSEMNVSTLELGDSALYLCASSLDTLGGQETQYFGPGTRLLVL.

This clone has at least ten counts. This chain joins TRBV30 and TRBJ2-5; 9 nucleotides align to TRBD2. Germline-derived CDR1 and CDR2 are GTSNPN and SVGIG (reference sequence). This CDR3 contains 14 residues. Trimming at V came to 2 bases and at J to 4 bases, leaving 5 bases not matched to a gene. CDR3 DNA: TGTGCCTGGAGTTCGGCGGGGGGGAGAGAGACCCAGTACTTC. Encoded protein: CAWSSAGGRETQYF.

In regard to this clone: A much larger clone lies one base from this, so it may be a read error. The chain combines TRBV7-2 with TRBJ2-3; 10 bases align to TRBD2. The ends lost 6 bases at V and 4 bases at J; junction bases unmatched: 7. Germline CDR1 and CDR2: SGHTA and FQGNSA. This CDR3 is 15 amino acids long. The CDR3 nucleotides read TGTGCCAGCAGATCTAGCGGGAGCACCTCAGATACGCAGTATTTT. Translation: CASRSSGSTSDTQYF.